The 29 T cell receptor beta chains given below trace back to one sample, sequenced in a study of regulatory T cells in long-lasting Graves disease. Library construction for TCR beta used iRepertoire HTBI primers and Arm-PCR of CDR3 regions. TCRdb re-analysed the multiplex PCR reads in MiXCR, keeping a single row per CDR3 protein. This sample has hundreds of thousands of distinct CDR3 sequences, with 16% found just once. The time point was: newly diagnosed GD, antithyroid drugs for less than 3 months. Researchers made the TCR library from RNA that was extracted from PBMCs. This sample was also put to use in a study of T cells in Graves' hyperthyroidism and ophthalmopathy.

Sequencing was performed on peripheral blood mononuclear cells (PBMCs), taken at new diagnosis, from a patient treated with antithyroid drugs. All receptors come from a middle-aged man with Graves disease.

This clonotype was seen only a few times. This chain links TRBV29-1 with TRBJ2-7, with D perhaps TRBD2 (5 bases). Germline CDR1 SQVTM, CDR2 ANQGSEA. V lost 1 base and J 6 bases, leaving 13 bases between the germline ends. The CDR3 totals 13 residues. As DNA, the CDR3 is TGCAGCGTTGAAGGGGGAAAAACTAGCGAGCAGTACTTC. Translation: CSVEGGKTSEQYF.

This clonotype has at least ten counts. The chain employs TRBV2 and TRBJ2-4; D might be TRBD1 (6 bases). Trimming shortened V by 2 bases and J by 9 bases, and 11 bases separated the two germline ends. Looked up from germline, CDR1 is SNHLY and CDR2 is FYNNEI. CDR3 length equals 13 residues. The CDR3 region has the DNA TGTGCCAGCAGTGAAAGACAGGTCGGCATTCAGTACTTC. Amino acids: CASSERQVGIQYF.

The V gene is TRBV3-1, the J gene TRBJ2-7; 9 nucleotides align to TRBD2. The CDR3 runs 16 residues. V lost 1 base and J lost 7; bases outside the gene matches: 11. Germline loops: CDR1 LGHDT, CDR2 YNNKEL (reference sequence). This CDR3 is CASSQALAGASKEQYF. CDR3 DNA sequence: TGTGCCAGCAGCCAAGCCTTAGCGGGGGCTTCAAAAGAGCAGTACTTC.

This clonotype was detected many times. The J gene is TRBJ1-1, the V gene TRBV5-1; TRBD1 agrees at 7 bases. Germline V gives CDR1 SGHRS, CDR2 YFSETQ. This CDR3 region has 17 residues. V shed 0 bases, J shed 1 base, and the junction held 9 bases outside the gene matches. CDR3 in amino acids: CASSLEPRGASNTEAFF. The CDR3 nucleotides are TGCGCCAGCAGCTTGGAACCCAGGGGGGCGTCGAACACTGAAGCTTTCTTT.

This clonotype was seen at least ten times. The chain's CDR3 is CASSVGTSGYEQYF. The CDR3 bases are TGTGCCAGCAGCGTAGGGACTAGCGGGTACGAGCAGTACTTC. V usage is TRBV9 and J usage is TRBJ2-7; TRBD2 aligns across 11 bases. The length of the CDR3 is 14 residues. V was pared by 0 bases and J by 4 bases, with 0 bases of the junction left unmatched. From germline, CDR1 is SGDLS and CDR2 YYNGEE.

This clonotype was counted ten times or more. The rearrangement links TRBV28 to TRBJ2-1, with 9 bases matching TRBD1. The V and J ends lost 3 bases and 4 bases, in that order; junction bases with no gene match: 1. The CDR3 runs 14 residues. The V gene's germline CDR1 is MDHEN and CDR2 SYDVKM. CDR3 sequence: CASSLGTGYNEQFF. The CDR3 DNA reads as TGTGCCAGCAGTTTGGGGACAGGGTACAATGAGCAGTTCTTC.

In this sample, this clonotype turned up many times. V usage is TRBV28 and J usage is TRBJ2-7; the match to TRBD1 covers 8 bases. The CDR3 has 14 residues. Germline loops: CDR1 MDHEN, CDR2 SYDVKM. The V gene end was trimmed by 5 bases and the J gene end by 1 base; junction bases not matched to a gene: 4. CDR3 in DNA: TGTGCCAGCAGTCAACAGGGGGGTTCCTACGAGCAGTACTTC. Residues: CASSQQGGSYEQYF.

This clonotype was counted between two and nine times. V gene TRBV6-2 or TRBV6-3 combines with J gene TRBJ2-5, with D possibly matching TRBD1 (5 bases). Between the trimmed V and J ends, which lost 5 bases and 1 base, there was a span of 11 bases. The germline V gene has CDR1 MNHEY and CDR2 SVGEGT. This CDR3 has 14 amino acids. For the CDR3, the DNA is TGTGCCAGCAGTACGACAGCAATCCAAGAGACCCAGTACTTC. Amino acid sequence: CASSTTAIQETQYF.

This rearrangement joins TRBV29-1 to TRBJ2-7; 11 positions match TRBD1. The CDR3 runs 14 residues. With V trimmed by 5 bases and J by 1 base, 4 bases remained unmatched. Germline CDR1 and CDR2: SQVTM and ANQGSEA. CDR3 in amino acids: CSVRGQGVSYEQYF. CDR3 nucleotides: TGCAGCGTTAGGGGACAGGGGGTATCCTACGAGCAGTACTTC.

This clonotype has at least ten counts. This chain joins TRBV28 and TRBJ2-6, with D possibly TRBD1 on 6 matching bases. This CDR3 spans 15 amino acids. CDR1 and CDR2 (germline): MDHEN, SYDVKM. V was clipped by 8 bases and J by 0 bases, with 11 bases between them. The CDR3: CASGPTGSGANVLTF. Written as DNA, the CDR3 is TGTGCCAGCGGACCGACAGGCTCTGGGGCCAACGTCCTGACTTTC.

This clonotype came up many times. This chain connects TRBV5-1 to TRBJ1-1; D not certain. Germline loops: CDR1 SGHRS, CDR2 YFSETQ. Between the trimmed V and J ends, which lost 5 bases and 1 base, there was a span of 9 bases. The CDR3 sequence is 13 residues long. The CDR3 nucleotides are TGCGCCAGCAGGACCTGGAGGAACACTGAAGCTTTCTTT. It yields the protein CASRTWRNTEAFF.

This clonotype was seen a handful of times. The rearrangement joins TRBV2 to TRBJ2-2; TRBD1 matches 7 bases. V lost 6 bases to trimming and J lost 4 bases; unmatched junction nucleotides: 8. This CDR3 has 15 residues. Germline CDR1 and CDR2: SNHLY and FYNNEI. The CDR3 protein is CASSRQGLGTGELFF. Written as DNA, the CDR3 is TGTGCCAGCAGCAGACAGGGATTAGGCACCGGGGAGCTGTTTTTT.

This clonotype was seen at least ten times. The germline gene is not matched at one end of the junction; a read error may be the cause. The chain is built from TRBV12-3 or TRBV12-4 and TRBJ2-3; no clear D. The CDR3 extends over 8 amino acids. In nucleotides, the CDR3 is TGTGCCAGCAGTCCGTCCGTTTTT. Translated, it gives CASSPSVF.

In this sample, this clonotype turned up a few times. A read error may produce the germline difference seen at one junction end. This chain uses TRBV18 with TRBJ2-7; possibly TRBD1 for D (7 bases). In germline, CDR1 is KGHSH, CDR2 LQKENI. The CDR3 is 16 residues long. CDR3 DNA sequence: TGTGCCAACTCACCATTCAGGGGGGTAAGGGCCTACGAGCAGTACTTC. Translated: CANSPFRGVRAYEQYF.

The CDR3 bases are TGTGCCAGCACCAAGGAGCTGTTCGAGACCCAGTACTTC. This translates into CASTKELFETQYF. This rearrangement joins TRBV28 to TRBJ2-5; D is undetermined. CDR1 and CDR2 (germline): MDHEN, SYDVKM. V dropped 7 bases and J dropped 5 bases, with 14 bases sitting between them. CDR3 size: 13 residues. Filled out from reference TRBV28 and TRBJ2-5, the complete variable domain reads DVKVTQSSRYLVKRTGEKVFLECVQDMDHENMFWYRQDPGLGLRLIYFSYDVKMKEKGDIPEGYSVSREKKERFSLILESASTNQTSMYLCASTKELFETQYFGPGTRLLVL.

In this sample, this clonotype turned up many times. The chain combines TRBV24-1 with TRBJ2-3; D ambiguous. V lost 1 base and J lost 5, with 6 bases in between. From germline, CDR1 is KGHDR and CDR2 SFDVKD. This CDR3 has 13 amino acids. The CDR3 coding sequence is TGTGCCACCAGTGATTTTAGGGAAGATACGCAGTATTTT. Its translation: CATSDFREDTQYF.

This clonotype came up a few times. This rearrangement joins TRBV19 to TRBJ1-1; a weak D match, TRBD1 (6 bases). This CDR3 spans 13 amino acids. From germline, CDR1 is LNHDA and CDR2 SQIVND (reference sequence). The V end lost 2 bases, the J end lost 11 bases, and 15 bases lay between the germline ends. The CDR3 DNA reads as TGTGCCAGTAGTATAAACGGGGGCGCTTTGGCTTTCTTT. This sequence encodes CASSINGGALAFF.

The sample holds many counts of this clonotype. The V call is TRBV2, the J call TRBJ2-3, with D possibly being TRBD2 (5 bases). There are 15 residues in the CDR3. Between the trimmed V and J ends, which lost 7 bases and 6 bases, there was a span of 20 bases. Germline V CDR1 and CDR2: SNHLY, FYNNEI. CDR3 region: CASTSMDQEADTQYF. The CDR3 DNA reads TGTGCCAGCACCTCTATGGACCAGGAGGCGGATACGCAGTATTTT. Variable domain in full (rest from reference TRBV2 and TRBJ2-3): EPEVTQTPSHQVTQMGQEVILRCVPISNHLYFYWYRQILGQKVEFLVSFYNNEISEKSEIFDDQFSVERPDGSNFTLKIRSTKLEDSAMYFCASTSMDQEADTQYFGPGTRLTVL.

This clonotype was counted many times. This chain joins TRBV18 and TRBJ2-3; D is unresolved. This CDR3 contains 12 residues. The germline V and J ends were trimmed by 3 bases and 14 bases, with 15 bases remaining between them. Germline V gene data show CDR1 as KGHSH and CDR2 as LQKENI. The CDR3 DNA sequence: TGTGCCAGCTCACCCCTCGGAACTTCGTGGTATTTT. Translated: CASSPLGTSWYF. Drawing the rest from reference TRBV18 and TRBJ2-3, the complete variable domain is NAGVMQNPRHLVRRRGQEARLRCSPMKGHSHVYWYRQLPEEGLKFMVYLQKENIIDESGMPKERFSAEFPKEGPSILRIQQVVRGDSAAYFCASSPLGTSWYFGPGTRLTVL.

In this sample, this clonotype turned up many times. The gene calls are TRBV15 and TRBJ2-7; 7 bases match TRBD1. CDR3 size: 17 residues. Germline loops: CDR1 LNHNV, CDR2 YYDKDF (reference sequence). The J segment lost 0 bases and the V segment lost 5 bases, leaving 13 bases of the junction unmatched. The CDR3 DNA sequence: TGTGCCACCAGCCCCCGATGGGGGAGACAGGGCTCCTACGAGCAGTACTTC. Translation gives CATSPRWGRQGSYEQYF.

This clonotype was found many times. As DNA, the CDR3 is TGTGCCAGCAGTCCTTTGACAGTTCTCGGCGGGGAGCTGTTTTTT. Translating it yields CASSPLTVLGGELFF. The chain carries TRBV12-3 or TRBV12-4 and TRBJ2-2; D is possibly TRBD1 (5 bases). Between the trimmed V and J ends, which lost 5 bases and 7 bases, there was a span of 17 bases. The CDR3 length is 15 residues.

V usage is TRBV15 and J usage is TRBJ1-2; D is unresolved. The CDR3 totals 13 residues. Trimming left V 5 bases short and J 4 bases short, with 11 bases between. Germline assignment: CDR1 LNHNV and CDR2 YYDKDF (reference sequence). The CDR3 here is CATSPPGGYGYTF. In nucleotides, the CDR3 is TGTGCCACCAGCCCCCCCGGAGGCTATGGCTACACCTTC.

This clonotype appeared many times. CDR3 protein: CASSPRGRDTEAFF. DNA of the CDR3: TGTGCCAGCAGTCCCAGGGGGCGGGACACTGAAGCTTTCTTT. This sequence joins TRBV12-3 or TRBV12-4 and TRBJ1-1, with 8 bases aligning to TRBD1. V was pared by 5 bases and J by 3 bases, with 5 bases of the junction left unmatched. The CDR3 is 14 residues long.

The rearrangement joins TRBV7-9 to TRBJ1-1; D possibly corresponds to TRBD1 (5 bases). This CDR3 is 12 amino acids long. V lost 2 bases to trimming and J lost 10 bases, with 11 bases between them. Germline CDR1 reads SEHNR; CDR2 reads FQNEAQ (reference sequence). CDR3 coding DNA: TGTGCCAGCAGCTTATTGGGGGTTTCAGCTTTCTTT. The encoded protein is CASSLLGVSAFF.

This clonotype was observed many times. V usage is TRBV6-1 and J usage is TRBJ1-5; TRBD1 might be the D (5 bases). CDR3 length equals 15 residues. Trimming took off 3 bases at V and 2 bases at J, with 11 bases between the two ends. Per the germline V gene, CDR1 is MNHNS and CDR2 is SASEGT. The CDR3 spells CASSDPRGGNQPQHF. CDR3 DNA: TGTGCCAGCAGTGACCCCCGGGGGGGCAATCAGCCCCAGCATTTT.

This clonotype was recorded at least ten times. The chain carries TRBV9 and TRBJ1-1; TRBD1 aligns across 10 bases. The CDR3 extends over 15 amino acids. After removal of 5 bases from V and 0 bases from J, the junction contained 4 bases not matched to a gene. The germline V gene encodes CDR1 SGDLS and CDR2 YYNGEE. CDR3 protein: CASRKDRGMNTEAFF. CDR3 nucleotides: TGTGCCAGCAGAAAGGACAGGGGGATGAACACTGAAGCTTTCTTT.

The chain joins TRBV7-2 to TRBJ1-2; D ambiguous. The V end lost 5 bases, the J end lost 3 bases, and 10 bases lay between the germline ends. The germline CDR1 and CDR2 sequences are SGHTA and FQGNSA. The CDR3 is 13 residues long. CDR3: CASSPPHYYGYTF. The CDR3 nucleotides are TGTGCCAGCAGCCCCCCCCACTACTATGGCTACACCTTC. Variable domain in full (rest from reference TRBV7-2 and TRBJ1-2): GAGVSQSPSNKVTEKGKDVELRCDPISGHTALYWYRQSLGQGLEFLIYFQGNSAPDKSGLPSDRFSAERTGGSVSTLTIQRTQQEDSAVYLCASSPPHYYGYTFGSGTRLTVV.

A word on this clonotype: This likely reflects a read error, since a far larger clone is one base away. Here the CDR3 omits its conserved ending phenylalanine or tryptophan, so a read error is the likely source. The genes are TRBV5-1 and TRBJ2-5; 11 bases align to TRBD1. The CDR3 runs to 15 residues. Germline V lookup: CDR1 SGHRS, CDR2 YFSETQ. The CDR3 is CASSPGQGVQETQYL. As DNA, the CDR3 is TGTGCCAGCAGCCCGGGACAGGGGGTACAAGAGACCCAGTACCTC.

This clonotype was picked up a small number of times. The CDR3 nucleotides read TGTGCCAGCAGCTTAGATCTATGGACAGGAGGCGTCACTGAAGCTTTCTTT. Encoded protein: CASSLDLWTGGVTEAFF. The rearrangement joins TRBV11-2 to TRBJ1-1, with 7 bases aligning to TRBD1. Germline values: CDR1 SGHAT, CDR2 FQNNGV. V gave up 0 bases and J gave up 4 bases; unmatched junction bases: 11. This CDR3 has 17 amino acids.